This T cell receptor beta chain was sequenced in a study of glioma-infiltrating T cells. Using RNA template, CDR3s of TCR alpha and beta were amplified with iRepertoire arm-PCR. For one-step reverse transcription and amplification, 100-400 ng of tissue mRNA or PBMC total RNA was used. Via MiXCR, TCRdb re-called the multiplex PCR reads, giving one row per CDR3 protein. The sample has 100,000 to 150,000 distinct CDR3 sequences, around a quarter seen once. Germline CDR1 and CDR2: SGHAT and FQNNGV. The V gene end was trimmed by 8 bases and the J gene end by 4 bases; junction bases not matched to a gene: 0. The CDR3 length is 11 residues.

The receptor was isolated from a human donor with low-grade glioma or glioblastoma, undergoing nonglioma brain surgery, or in good health (not recorded which). The V call is TRBV11-2, the J call TRBJ1-2; TRBD1 aligns across 8 bases. The sequenced sample consisted of glioma tissue, nonneoplastic brain tissue, or PBMCs (not recorded which). The CDR3 protein is CASGQGYGYTF. Here the CDR3 DNA reads TGTGCCAGCGGACAGGGCTATGGCTACACCTTC.